This T cell receptor beta chain was sequenced for a study of cytomegalovirus exposure and HLA in healthy donors. About the research overall: The approximately 110 validation repertoires used a platform that matched the one used for the approximately 690 first-cohort repertoires, as a later analysis reported.

Some clones are missing from TCRdb's copy, which holds only in-frame ones; the method was immunoSEQ multiplex PCR. Of around 300,000 clones listed, around 86% are singletons. Trimming took 6 bases from V and 3 from J, leaving 15 bases between them. CDR1 and CDR2 from the germline V gene are SNHLY and FYNNEI. This CDR3 is 14 amino acids long. The sequenced sample was PBMCs. This TCR was sampled from a woman between 18 and 29 years old in good health and CMV-seronegative. V is TRBV2 and J is TRBJ2-7; maybe TRBD2 (6 bases). DNA of the CDR3: TGTGCCAGCAGGGGCGGGGTAGCGGTCTACGAGCAGTACTTC. As protein: CASRGGVAVYEQYF.